This T cell receptor beta chain originates from a study of PD-1 blockade in classical Hodgkin lymphoma. This CDR3 is built from 14 residues. CDR1 is SGHNT and CDR2 is YYREEE in the germline V gene (reference sequence). Between the trimmed V and J ends, which lost 6 bases and 11 bases, there was a span of 23 bases. The protocol was immunoSEQ multiplex PCR, while the TCRdb copy is restricted to in-frame clones and leaves out a portion. The sample has 100,000 or so clones, about nine tenths seen once. Time point of the sample: cycle 4 day 1 (C4D1), after about 6 weeks of nivolumab. All trial patients relapsed after autologous stem cell transplantation.

The chain links TRBV5-4 to TRBJ1-1; D gene uncertain. This receptor was identified in a human donor with classical Hodgkin lymphoma. Sequences were derived from peripheral blood mononuclear cells (PBMCs), sampled before the fourth cycle of nivolumab. The CDR3 spells CASNDLGLRSEAFF. As DNA, the CDR3 is TGTGCCAGCAACGACCTGGGGTTACGATCGGAGGCTTTCTTT.